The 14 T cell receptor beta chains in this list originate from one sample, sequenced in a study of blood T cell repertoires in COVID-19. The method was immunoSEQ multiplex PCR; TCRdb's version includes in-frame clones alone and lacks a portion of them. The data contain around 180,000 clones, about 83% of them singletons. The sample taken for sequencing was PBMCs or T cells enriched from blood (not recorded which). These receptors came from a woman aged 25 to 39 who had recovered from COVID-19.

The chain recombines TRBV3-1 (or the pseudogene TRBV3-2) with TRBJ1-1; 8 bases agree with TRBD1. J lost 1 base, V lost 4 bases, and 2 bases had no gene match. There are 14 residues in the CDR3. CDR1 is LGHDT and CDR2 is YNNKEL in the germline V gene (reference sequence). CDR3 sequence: CASSLQGANTEAFF. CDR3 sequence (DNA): TGTGCCAGCAGCCTTCAGGGGGCGAACACTGAAGCTTTCTTT.

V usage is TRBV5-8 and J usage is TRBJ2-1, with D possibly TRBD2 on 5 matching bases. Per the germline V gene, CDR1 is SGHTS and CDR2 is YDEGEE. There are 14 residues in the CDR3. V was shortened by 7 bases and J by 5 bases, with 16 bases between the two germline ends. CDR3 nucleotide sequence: TGTGCCAGCGCCCCCGGGAATCGCAACAATGAGCAGTTCTTC. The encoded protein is CASAPGNRNNEQFF. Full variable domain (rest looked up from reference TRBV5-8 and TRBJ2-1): EAGVTQSPTHLIKTRGQQATLRCSPISGHTSVYWYQQALGLGLQFLLWYDEGEERNRGNFPPRFSGRQFPNYSSELNVNALELEDSALYLCASAPGNRNNEQFFGPGTRLTVL.

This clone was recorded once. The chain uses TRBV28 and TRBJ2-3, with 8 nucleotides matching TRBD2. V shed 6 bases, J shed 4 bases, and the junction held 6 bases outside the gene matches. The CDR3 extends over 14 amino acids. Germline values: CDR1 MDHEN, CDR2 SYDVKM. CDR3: CASRSSGMSDTQYF. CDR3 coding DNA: TGTGCCAGCAGGAGTAGCGGGATGTCAGATACGCAGTATTTT.

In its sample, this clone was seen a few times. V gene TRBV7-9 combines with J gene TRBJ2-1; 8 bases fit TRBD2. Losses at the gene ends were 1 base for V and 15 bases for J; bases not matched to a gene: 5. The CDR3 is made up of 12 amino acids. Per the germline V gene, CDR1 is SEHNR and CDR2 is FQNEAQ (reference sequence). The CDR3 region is CASSLERGRGFF. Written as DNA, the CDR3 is TGTGCCAGCAGCTTAGAGCGGGGGAGGGGGTTCTTC.

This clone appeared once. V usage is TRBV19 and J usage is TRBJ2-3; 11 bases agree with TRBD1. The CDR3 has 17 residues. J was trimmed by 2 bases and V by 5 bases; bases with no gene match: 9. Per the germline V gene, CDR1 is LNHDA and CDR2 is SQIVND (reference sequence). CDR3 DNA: TGTGCCAGTAGTGGCCGGACAGGGGGCGAACCCACAGATACGCAGTATTTT. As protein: CASSGRTGGEPTDTQYF.

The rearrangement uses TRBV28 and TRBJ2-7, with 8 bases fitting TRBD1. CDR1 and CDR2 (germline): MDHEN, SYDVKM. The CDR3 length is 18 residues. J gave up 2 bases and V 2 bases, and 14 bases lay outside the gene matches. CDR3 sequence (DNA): TGTGCCAGCAGTTTACCTTGGGATGGGACAGGATCCACCTACGAGCAGTACTTC. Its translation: CASSLPWDGTGSTYEQYF.

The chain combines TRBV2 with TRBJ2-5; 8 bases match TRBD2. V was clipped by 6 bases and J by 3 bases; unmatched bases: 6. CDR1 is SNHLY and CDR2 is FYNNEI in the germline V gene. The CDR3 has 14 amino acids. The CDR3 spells CASSPNSGKETQYF. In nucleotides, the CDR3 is TGTGCCAGCAGCCCAAATAGCGGGAAAGAGACCCAGTACTTC. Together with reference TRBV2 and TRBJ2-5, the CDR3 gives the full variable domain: EPEVTQTPSHQVTQMGQEVILRCVPISNHLYFYWYRQILGQKVEFLVSFYNNEISEKSEIFDDQFSVERPDGSNFTLKIRSTKLEDSAMYFCASSPNSGKETQYFGPGTRLLVL.

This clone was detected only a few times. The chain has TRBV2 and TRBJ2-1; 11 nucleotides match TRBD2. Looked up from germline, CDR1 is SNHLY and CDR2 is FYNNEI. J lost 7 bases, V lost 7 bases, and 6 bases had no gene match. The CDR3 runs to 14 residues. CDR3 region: CASTRGLAANEQFF. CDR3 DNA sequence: TGTGCCAGCACGAGGGGACTAGCGGCAAATGAGCAGTTCTTC. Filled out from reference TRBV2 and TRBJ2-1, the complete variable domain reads EPEVTQTPSHQVTQMGQEVILRCVPISNHLYFYWYRQILGQKVEFLVSFYNNEISEKSEIFDDQFSVERPDGSNFTLKIRSTKLEDSAMYFCASTRGLAANEQFFGPGTRLTVL.

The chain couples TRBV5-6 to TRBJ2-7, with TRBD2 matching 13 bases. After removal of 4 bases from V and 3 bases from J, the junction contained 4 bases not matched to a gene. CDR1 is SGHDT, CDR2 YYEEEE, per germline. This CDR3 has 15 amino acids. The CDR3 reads CASSGGTSGIYEQYF. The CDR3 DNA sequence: TGTGCCAGCAGCGGGGGGACTAGCGGGATCTACGAGCAGTACTTC.

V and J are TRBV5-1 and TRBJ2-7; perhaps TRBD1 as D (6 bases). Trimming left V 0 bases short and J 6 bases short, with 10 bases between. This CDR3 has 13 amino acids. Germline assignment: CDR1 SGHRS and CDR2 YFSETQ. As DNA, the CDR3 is TGCGCCAGCAGCTTGGACAGGGTTGGCGAGCAGTACTTC. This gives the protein CASSLDRVGEQYF. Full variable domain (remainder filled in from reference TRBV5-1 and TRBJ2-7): KAGVTQTPRYLIKTRGQQVTLSCSPISGHRSVSWYQQTPGQGLQFLFEYFSETQRNKGNFPGRFSGRQFSNSRSEMNVSTLELGDSALYLCASSLDRVGEQYFGPGTRLTVT.

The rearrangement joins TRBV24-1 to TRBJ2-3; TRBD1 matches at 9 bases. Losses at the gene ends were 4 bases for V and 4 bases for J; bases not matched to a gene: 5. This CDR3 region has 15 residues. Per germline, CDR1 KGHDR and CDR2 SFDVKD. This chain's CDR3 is CATSDWGQGADTQYF. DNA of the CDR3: TGTGCCACCAGTGACTGGGGACAGGGCGCAGATACGCAGTATTTT.

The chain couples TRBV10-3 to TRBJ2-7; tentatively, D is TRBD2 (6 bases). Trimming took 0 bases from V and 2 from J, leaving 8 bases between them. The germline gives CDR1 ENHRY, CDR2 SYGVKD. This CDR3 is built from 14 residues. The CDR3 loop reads CAISESSGAYEQYF. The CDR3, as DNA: TGTGCCATCAGTGAGTCTAGCGGAGCCTACGAGCAGTACTTC.

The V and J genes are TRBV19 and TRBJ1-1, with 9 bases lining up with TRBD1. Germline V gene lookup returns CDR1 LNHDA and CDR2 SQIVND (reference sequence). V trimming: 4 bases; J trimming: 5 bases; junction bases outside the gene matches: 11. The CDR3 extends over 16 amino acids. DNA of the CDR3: TGTGCCAGTAGTACCTTACAGGGGGCAGGGAGAACTGAAGCTTTCTTT. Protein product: CASSTLQGAGRTEAFF.

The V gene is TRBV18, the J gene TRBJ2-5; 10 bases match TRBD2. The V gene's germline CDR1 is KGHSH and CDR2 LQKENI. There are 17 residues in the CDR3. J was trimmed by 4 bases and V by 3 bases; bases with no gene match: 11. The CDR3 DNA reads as TGTGCCAGCTCACCCGTAGGCCAGCGGGAGGGCCCAGAGACCCAGTACTTC. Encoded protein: CASSPVGQREGPETQYF. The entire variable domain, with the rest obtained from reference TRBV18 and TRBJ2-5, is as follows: NAGVMQNPRHLVRRRGQEARLRCSPMKGHSHVYWYRQLPEEGLKFMVYLQKENIIDESGMPKERFSAEFPKEGPSILRIQQVVRGDSAAYFCASSPVGQREGPETQYFGPGTRLLVL.